This T cell receptor beta chain is drawn from a study of blood T cell repertoires in COVID-19. Study-level background: The samples span acute and convalescent COVID-19 from the United States, Italy and Spain.

CDR1 MGHRA and CDR2 YSYEKL come from the germline V gene. The junction had 2 bases not matched to a gene; V was cut back by 0 bases and J by 0 bases. This CDR3 is built from 17 residues. TCRdb's copy holds only in-frame clones and misses some; the assay was immunoSEQ multiplex PCR. The sample lists approximately 190,000 clones, roughly 81% occurring once. Input material: peripheral blood. The source of this sequence is a woman between 70 and 85 years old with active or convalescent COVID-19. The V gene is TRBV4-1, the J gene TRBJ2-1, with 10 bases matching TRBD1. The DNA for the CDR3 is TGCGCCAGCAGCCAAGAAGGGACAGGGGCCTCCTACAATGAGCAGTTCTTC. This codes for CASSQEGTGASYNEQFF.